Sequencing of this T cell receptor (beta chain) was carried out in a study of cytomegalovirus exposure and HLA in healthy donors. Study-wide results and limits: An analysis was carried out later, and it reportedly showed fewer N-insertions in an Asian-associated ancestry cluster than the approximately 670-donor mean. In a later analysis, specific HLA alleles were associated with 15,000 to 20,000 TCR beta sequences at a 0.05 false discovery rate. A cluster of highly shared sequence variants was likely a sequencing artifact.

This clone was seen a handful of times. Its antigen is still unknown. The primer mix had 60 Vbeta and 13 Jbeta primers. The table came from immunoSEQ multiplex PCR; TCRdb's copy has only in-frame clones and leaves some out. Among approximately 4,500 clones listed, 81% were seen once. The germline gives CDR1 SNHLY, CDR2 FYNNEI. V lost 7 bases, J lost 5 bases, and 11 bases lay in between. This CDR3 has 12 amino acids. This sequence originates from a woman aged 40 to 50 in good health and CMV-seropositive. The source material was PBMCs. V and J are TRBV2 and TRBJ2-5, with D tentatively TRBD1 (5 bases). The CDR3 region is CASKRQMETQYF. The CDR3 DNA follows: TGTGCCAGCAAACGACAGATGGAGACCCAGTACTTC.